This TCR beta chain was sequenced during a study of PD-1 blockade in mismatch repair-deficient tumors. Data came from immunoSEQ multiplex PCR; TCRdb stores just in-frame clones and leaves some out. Of more than 95,000 clones listed, 85% to 90% are singletons. This CDR3 has 17 amino acids. V lost 3 bases, J lost 3 bases, and 14 bases stayed unmatched. Germline V gene data show CDR1 as MGHRA and CDR2 as YSYEKL. PCR or immunohistochemistry showed mismatch repair deficiency in every enrolled patient. The TCR-sequenced patients were a few responders to pembrolizumab. Study-wide results and limits: Rapid post-treatment expansion, then contraction, generally preceding radiologic response, marked tumor-resident clones.

Concerning this clone itself: Its antigen is not known.

This chain connects TRBV4-1 to TRBJ2-7; 7 bases match TRBD2. The sequence derives from an adult with mismatch repair-deficient cancer. Here the sequenced sample was peripheral blood, taken 44 weeks after starting pembrolizumab. CDR3 DNA: TGCGCCAGCAGCCACGCCGGCGGGGACTACAACTTCTACGAGCAGTACTTC. Translating gives CASSHAGGDYNFYEQYF.